A single count supports the clone carrying this TCR beta chain. Looked up from germline, CDR1 is MNHNS and CDR2 is SASEGT. Deletions cut 8 bases from V and 5 bases from J, with 10 bases between. There are 12 residues in the CDR3. 60 Vbeta and 13 Jbeta primers were used in PCR. Clones were sequenced by immunoSEQ multiplex PCR, and TCRdb holds only the in-frame ones, with some missing. The sample gives about 130,000 clones, 75% to 85% of which show up once; about 2% is in the top ten. These data belong to a study of cytomegalovirus exposure and HLA in healthy donors. The overall study: There were fewer than 130 million unique TCR beta sequences, drawn from 150 million to 200 million T cells, in an earlier analysis. An early data release held tens of millions of unique TCRs from HLA-typed donors.

The sample taken for sequencing was PBMCs. This clonotype was obtained from a man aged 18 to 29 in good health and CMV-seronegative. The chain has TRBV6-1 and TRBJ1-5; tentative D call: TRBD1 (5 bases). CDR3 sequence: CASFGGDQPQHF. In DNA form, the CDR3 reads TGTGCCAGCTTTGGGGGGGATCAGCCCCAGCATTTT.